A selection of T cell receptor beta chains follows, all from one sample in a study of blood T cells in healthy people across ages. TCRdb re-analysed the 5' RACE reads in MiXCR, keeping a single row per CDR3 protein. The data show hundreds of thousands of distinct CDR3 sequences, around three fifths seen once. What was sequenced was blood. The receptors were gathered from a man in his forties in good health. Both conserved end residues are part of each CDR3. Each record gives: J gene, D gene, V gene, clone size, CDR3 length, CDR3 protein, CDR3 DNA. D genes are given only for firm matches. Clone size appears in some rows only: once, few, many, or a class for an expanded clone.

j_call: TRBJ1-6; d_call: NA; v_call: TRBV6-2/TRBV6-3; clone_size: few; cdr3_length: 16; cdr3_aa: CASSYGVGRSNSPLHF; cdr3_nt: TGTGCCAGCAGTTACGGTGTAGGCCGTTCGAATTCACCCCTCCACTTT
j_call: TRBJ2-5; d_call: TRBD1; v_call: TRBV7-2; clone_size: NA; cdr3_length: 14; cdr3_aa: CASSPVRQGETQYF; cdr3_nt: TGTGCCAGCAGCCCCGTGAGACAGGGAGAGACCCAGTACTTC
j_call: TRBJ2-7; d_call: TRBD2; v_call: TRBV11-2; clone_size: NA; cdr3_length: 15; cdr3_aa: CASSTSGRALNEQYF; cdr3_nt: TGTGCCAGCAGCACTAGCGGGAGGGCCTTGAACGAGCAGTACTTC
j_call: TRBJ2-3; d_call: NA; v_call: TRBV20-1; clone_size: NA; cdr3_length: 15; cdr3_aa: CSARVGRGSTDTQYF; cdr3_nt: TGCAGTGCTAGAGTGGGGCGGGGCAGCACAGATACGCAGTATTTT
j_call: TRBJ2-7; d_call: TRBD1; v_call: TRBV4-2; clone_size: few; cdr3_length: 14; cdr3_aa: CASSPSRDRGEQYF; cdr3_nt: TGTGCCAGCAGCCCGTCCCGGGACAGGGGCGAGCAGTACTTC
j_call: TRBJ1-3; d_call: NA; v_call: TRBV29-1; clone_size: NA; cdr3_length: 14; cdr3_aa: CSAGLDRAGNTIYF; cdr3_nt: TGCAGCGCTGGTCTAGACAGAGCCGGAAACACCATATATTTT
j_call: TRBJ1-2; d_call: NA; v_call: TRBV10-3; clone_size: NA; cdr3_length: 14; cdr3_aa: CAISEGADNYGYTF; cdr3_nt: TGTGCCATCAGTGAGGGTGCAGACAACTATGGCTACACCTTC
j_call: TRBJ2-3; d_call: TRBD2; v_call: TRBV3-1; clone_size: NA; cdr3_length: 16; cdr3_aa: CASSDRGLADPDTQYF; cdr3_nt: TGTGCCAGCAGCGACAGAGGACTAGCGGACCCGGATACGCAGTATTTT
j_call: TRBJ2-2; d_call: NA; v_call: TRBV29-1; clone_size: few; cdr3_length: 14; cdr3_aa: CSVGVTPNTGELFF; cdr3_nt: TGCAGCGTTGGCGTCACGCCGAACACCGGGGAGCTGTTTTTT
j_call: TRBJ2-1; d_call: NA; v_call: TRBV5-8; clone_size: NA; cdr3_length: 14; cdr3_aa: CASSLGVGGNEQFF; cdr3_nt: TGTGCCAGCAGCCTGGGGGTCGGGGGCAATGAGCAGTTCTTC
j_call: TRBJ1-6; d_call: NA; v_call: TRBV11-3; clone_size: NA; cdr3_length: 16; cdr3_aa: CASSLRGGSYNSPLHF; cdr3_nt: TGTGCCAGCAGCCTACGAGGGGGCTCCTATAATTCACCCCTCCACTTT
j_call: TRBJ2-1; d_call: NA; v_call: TRBV6-2/TRBV6-3; clone_size: NA; cdr3_length: 12; cdr3_aa: CASRAGGSEQFF; cdr3_nt: TGTGCCAGCCGTGCCGGAGGGAGCGAGCAGTTCTTC
j_call: TRBJ1-4; d_call: TRBD1; v_call: TRBV12-3/TRBV12-4; clone_size: NA; cdr3_length: 14; cdr3_aa: CAIRDRLTNEKLFF; cdr3_nt: TGTGCCATCCGGGACAGATTAACTAATGAAAAACTGTTTTTT
j_call: TRBJ1-4; d_call: NA; v_call: TRBV7-6; clone_size: NA; cdr3_length: 15; cdr3_aa: CASSLGSIAGEKLFF; cdr3_nt: TGTGCCAGCAGCTTAGGGAGTATCGCAGGGGAAAAACTGTTTTTT
j_call: TRBJ2-5; d_call: TRBD2; v_call: TRBV5-6; clone_size: few; cdr3_length: 19; cdr3_aa: CASSPPPGLAGGRQETQYF; cdr3_nt: TGTGCCAGCAGCCCGCCCCCGGGACTAGCGGGGGGTAGACAAGAGACCCAGTACTTC
j_call: TRBJ2-7; d_call: NA; v_call: TRBV7-2; clone_size: few; cdr3_length: 15; cdr3_aa: CASSQAGSSRNEQYF; cdr3_nt: TGTGCCAGCAGCCAGGCGGGGTCGTCTAGGAACGAGCAGTACTTC
j_call: TRBJ1-2; d_call: NA; v_call: TRBV29-1; clone_size: NA; cdr3_length: 12; cdr3_aa: CSVEADSGGYTF; cdr3_nt: TGCAGCGTTGAAGCAGATTCAGGAGGCTACACCTTC
j_call: TRBJ2-3; d_call: NA; v_call: TRBV12-3/TRBV12-4; clone_size: NA; cdr3_length: 12; cdr3_aa: CASRQEADTQYF; cdr3_nt: TGTGCCAGCAGACAAGAAGCAGATACGCAGTATTTT
j_call: TRBJ1-6; d_call: NA; v_call: TRBV7-2; clone_size: once; cdr3_length: 18; cdr3_aa: CASSLEGSRGGLFSPLHF; cdr3_nt: TGTGCCAGCAGCTTAGAGGGGAGCCGAGGGGGGTTATTCTCACCCCTCCACTTT
j_call: TRBJ2-7; d_call: NA; v_call: TRBV7-2; clone_size: few; cdr3_length: 13; cdr3_aa: CASSLNRRGEQYF; cdr3_nt: TGTGCCAGCAGCTTAAATAGGAGGGGCGAGCAGTACTTC
j_call: TRBJ2-5; d_call: NA; v_call: TRBV6-2/TRBV6-3; clone_size: few; cdr3_length: 15; cdr3_aa: CASSYVAGRGETQYF; cdr3_nt: TGTGCCAGCAGTTACGTGGCAGGGCGAGGAGAGACCCAGTACTTC
j_call: TRBJ2-2; d_call: TRBD1; v_call: TRBV7-8; clone_size: NA; cdr3_length: 13; cdr3_aa: CASSGRQGGELFF; cdr3_nt: TGTGCCAGCAGCGGAAGACAGGGTGGGGAGCTGTTTTTT
j_call: TRBJ1-5; d_call: TRBD1; v_call: TRBV5-1; clone_size: few; cdr3_length: 18; cdr3_aa: CASSRFPDRGELGQPQHF; cdr3_nt: TGCGCCAGCAGCCGATTTCCAGACAGGGGGGAATTGGGTCAGCCCCAGCATTTT